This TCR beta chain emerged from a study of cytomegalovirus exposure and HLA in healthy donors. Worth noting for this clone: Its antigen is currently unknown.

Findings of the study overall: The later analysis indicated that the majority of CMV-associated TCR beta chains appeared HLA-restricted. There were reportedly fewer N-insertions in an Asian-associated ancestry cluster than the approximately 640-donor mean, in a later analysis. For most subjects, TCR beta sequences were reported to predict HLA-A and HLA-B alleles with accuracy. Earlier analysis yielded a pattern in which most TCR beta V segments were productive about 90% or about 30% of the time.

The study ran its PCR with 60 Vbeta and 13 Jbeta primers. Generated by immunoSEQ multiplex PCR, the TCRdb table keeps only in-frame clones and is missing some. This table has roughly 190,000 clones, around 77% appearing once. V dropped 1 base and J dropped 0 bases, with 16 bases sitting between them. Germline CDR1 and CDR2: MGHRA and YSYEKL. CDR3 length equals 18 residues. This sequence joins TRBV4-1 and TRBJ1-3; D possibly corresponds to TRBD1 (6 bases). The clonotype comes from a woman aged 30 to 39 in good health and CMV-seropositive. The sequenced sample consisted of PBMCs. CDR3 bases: TGCGCCAGCAGCCAAGGCATGGGGGCCCGCCGCTCTGGAAACACCATATATTTT. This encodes CASSQGMGARRSGNTIYF.